This T cell receptor beta chain was observed in a study of cytomegalovirus exposure and HLA in healthy donors. V lost 2 bases and J lost 5; bases outside the gene matches: 7. Germline CDR1 is SGHRS and CDR2 is YFSETQ. This CDR3 is built from 15 residues. PCR used 60 Vbeta primers and 13 Jbeta primers. Some clones are missing from TCRdb's copy, which holds only in-frame ones; the method was immunoSEQ multiplex PCR. The top ten hold roughly 2.5% of the sample, which has approximately 240,000 clones, around 80% seen once. The sample was PBMCs. The receptor was isolated from an older woman in good health and CMV-seropositive. V is TRBV5-1 and J is TRBJ1-5; 7 positions match TRBD1. The CDR3 DNA follows: TGCGCCAGCAGCTTATCCGGGACAGAGGATCAGCCCCAGCATTTT. It codes for CASSLSGTEDQPQHF.